This T cell receptor beta chain appears in the sequencing data of a study of OX40 agonist ivuxolimab in advanced cancers. In germline, CDR1 is SQVTM, CDR2 ANQGSEA. The germline V and J ends were trimmed by 2 bases and 5 bases, with 16 bases remaining between them. The CDR3 is 14 amino acids. On this clone: What it binds is unknown.

Produced via immunoSEQ multiplex PCR; TCRdb's table is partial and in-frame only. The sample lists tens of thousands of clones, 84% occurring once. Study conclusions and caveats: Among T cells, CD8+ cells averaged more expanded clones than CD4+ cells.

V gene TRBV29-1 combines with J gene TRBJ2-7; tentatively, D is TRBD1 (6 bases). Sequencing was performed on CD4+ or CD8+ T cells sorted from blood, taken in a trial of the OX40 agonist ivuxolimab. This TCR was recovered from an adult with an advanced solid tumor such as melanoma, head and neck, liver or kidney cancer. CDR3 residues: CSVEPTGESDEQYF. In nucleotides, the CDR3 is TGCAGCGTTGAACCGACAGGTGAGAGCGACGAGCAGTACTTC.